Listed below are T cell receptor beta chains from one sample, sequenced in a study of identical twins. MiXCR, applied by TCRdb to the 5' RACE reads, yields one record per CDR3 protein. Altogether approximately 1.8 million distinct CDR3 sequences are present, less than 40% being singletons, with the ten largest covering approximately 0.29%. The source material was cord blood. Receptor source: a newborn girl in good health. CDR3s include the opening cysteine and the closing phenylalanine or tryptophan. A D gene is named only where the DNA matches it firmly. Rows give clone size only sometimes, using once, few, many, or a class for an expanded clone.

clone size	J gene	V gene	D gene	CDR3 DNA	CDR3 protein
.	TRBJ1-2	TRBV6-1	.	TGTGCCAGCAGTGAAGGCGGCCCGGATCCCAACTATGGCTACACCTTC	CASSEGGPDPNYGYTF
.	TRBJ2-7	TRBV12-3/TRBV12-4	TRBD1	TGTGCCAGCAGATTCCCGGGACAGGGGAAGAACGAGCAGTACTTC	CASRFPGQGKNEQYF
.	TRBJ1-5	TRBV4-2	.	TGTGCCAGCAGCCATGCTCGACCGGGACAAACTCCGCCCCAGCATTTT	CASSHARPGQTPPQHF
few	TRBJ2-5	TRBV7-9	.	TGTGCCAGCAGCTTAATGTCGGGGCTCCTCCAAGAGACCCAGTACTTC	CASSLMSGLLQETQYF
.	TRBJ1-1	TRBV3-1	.	TGTGCCAGCAGCCAACAAGGGAAAGCTTTCTTT	CASSQQGKAFF
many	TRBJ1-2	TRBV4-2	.	TGTGCCAGCAGCCAAGAGGGGGGGAACTATGGCTACACCTTC	CASSQEGGNYGYTF
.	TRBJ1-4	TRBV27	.	TGTGCCAGCAGTCCAGCCTTAGGGGGTTCTAATGAAAAACTGTTTTTT	CASSPALGGSNEKLFF
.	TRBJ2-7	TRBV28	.	TGTGCCAGCAGTTTGCGGGGGCAGGGGAGGGACGAGCAGTACTTC	CASSLRGQGRDEQYF
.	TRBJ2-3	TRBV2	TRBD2	TGTGCCAGCTTGAGAGCGGGAGCCCCAGATACGCAGTATTTT	CASLRAGAPDTQYF
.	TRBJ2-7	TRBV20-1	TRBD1	TGCAGTGGTGCCAGGGGGCGCCCCTACGAGCAGTACTTC	CSGARGRPYEQYF
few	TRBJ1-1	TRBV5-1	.	TGCGCCAGCAGCCCATCTCTCGATGGGGGTCTGAACACTGAAGCTTTCTTT	CASSPSLDGGLNTEAFF
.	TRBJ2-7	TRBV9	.	TGTGCCAGCAGCGTAGTCAATAGCGGCTACAATGAGCAGTACTTC	CASSVVNSGYNEQYF